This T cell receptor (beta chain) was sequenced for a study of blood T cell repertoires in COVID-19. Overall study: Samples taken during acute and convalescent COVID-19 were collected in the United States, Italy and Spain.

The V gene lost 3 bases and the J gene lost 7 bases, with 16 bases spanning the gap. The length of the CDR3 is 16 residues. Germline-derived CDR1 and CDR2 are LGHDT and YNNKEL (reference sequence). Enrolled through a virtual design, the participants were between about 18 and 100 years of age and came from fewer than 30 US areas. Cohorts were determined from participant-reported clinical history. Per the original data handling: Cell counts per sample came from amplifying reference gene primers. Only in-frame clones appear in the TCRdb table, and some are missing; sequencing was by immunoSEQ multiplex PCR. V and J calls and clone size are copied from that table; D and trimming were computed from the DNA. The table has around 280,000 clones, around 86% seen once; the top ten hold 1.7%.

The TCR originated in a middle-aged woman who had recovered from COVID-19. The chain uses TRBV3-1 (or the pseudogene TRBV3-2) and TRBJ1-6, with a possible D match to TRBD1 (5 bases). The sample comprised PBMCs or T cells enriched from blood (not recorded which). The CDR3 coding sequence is TGTGCCAGCAGCCACGGACACAAGCAACGGAATTCACCCCTCCACTTT. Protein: CASSHGHKQRNSPLHF.